The 22 T cell receptor beta chains below were found in one sample sequenced in a study of regulatory T cells in long-lasting Graves disease. Stated time point: newly diagnosed GD, antithyroid drugs for less than 3 months. PBMC RNA served as the TCR library source. HTBI primers from iRepertoire and Arm-PCR of CDR3 regions yielded the TCR beta libraries. MiXCR was run by TCRdb on the multiplex PCR reads, yielding one entry per CDR3 protein. The sample includes about 210,000 distinct CDR3 sequences, approximately 18% of them seen just once. This same sample was also taken into another study, of T cells in Graves' hyperthyroidism and ophthalmopathy.

The sample here was peripheral blood mononuclear cells (PBMCs), taken at new diagnosis, from a patient treated with antithyroid drugs. The receptors shown here come from a woman aged 30 to 39 with Graves disease.

V is TRBV4-1 and J is TRBJ2-7, with 12 bases identical to TRBD1. The CDR3 totals 16 residues. The junction had 8 bases not matched to a gene; V was cut back by 4 bases and J by 4 bases. Germline CDR1 MGHRA, CDR2 YSYEKL. The CDR3 here is CASSRTPGQGAYEQYF. The CDR3 nucleotides read TGCGCCAGCAGCCGAACCCCGGGACAGGGGGCTTACGAGCAGTACTTC.

This clonotype turned up a few times. The chain carries TRBV6-5 and TRBJ1-5; D ambiguous. The CDR3 sequence is 17 residues long. Per germline, CDR1 MNHEY and CDR2 SVGAGI. V dropped 2 bases and J dropped 6 bases, with 20 bases sitting between them. The CDR3 spells CASSYNLFGLGSQPQHF. The CDR3 bases are TGTGCCAGCAGTTACAATCTTTTCGGCCTTGGCAGTCAGCCCCAGCATTTT.

This chain links TRBV5-1 with TRBJ1-2; maybe TRBD1 (5 bases). The CDR3 is 15 residues long. In germline, CDR1 is SGHRS, CDR2 YFSETQ. V gave up 0 bases and J gave up 4 bases, with 13 bases separating them. In nucleotides, the CDR3 is TGCGCCAGCAGCTTGGGGGGACCGCTGGTCTATGGCTACACCTTC. It yields the protein CASSLGGPLVYGYTF.

In its sample, this clonotype was seen a few times. The J gene is TRBJ2-7, the V gene TRBV19; perhaps TRBD2 as D (6 bases). V gave up 5 bases and J gave up 2 bases, with 13 bases separating them. Germline-derived CDR1 and CDR2 are LNHDA and SQIVND (reference sequence). The CDR3 is 14 residues long. CDR3 sequence reads: CASSPAGSAYEQYF. Here the CDR3 DNA reads TGTGCCAGTAGTCCGGCGGGGTCTGCCTACGAGCAGTACTTC.

At least ten counts were recorded for this clonotype. This chain joins TRBV11-2 and TRBJ2-5; D tentatively reads TRBD1 or TRBD2 (5 bases each). This CDR3 has 14 amino acids. Trimming removed 5 bases from V and 7 bases from J, with 17 bases in between. Germline V lookup: CDR1 SGHAT, CDR2 FQNNGV. The CDR3 region is CASSRGTASGTQYF. In nucleotides, the CDR3 is TGTGCCAGCAGCCGAGGGACGGCCTCGGGGACCCAGTACTTC.

In its sample, this clonotype was seen many times. The chain joins TRBV29-1 to TRBJ1-2, with D hard to call. CDR1 is SQVTM, CDR2 ANQGSEA, per germline. V shed 6 bases and J shed 3 bases, with 11 bases lying between them. The CDR3 is made up of 12 amino acids. The CDR3 nucleotides read TGCAGCGTCGCCGGGTCAGACTATGGCTACACCTTC. Amino acid sequence: CSVAGSDYGYTF. The whole variable domain, filled in from reference TRBV29-1 and TRBJ1-2, reads SAVISQKPSRDICQRGTSLTIQCQVDSQVTMMFWYRQQPGQSLTLIATANQGSEATYESGFVIDKFPISRPNLTFSTLTVSNMSPEDSSIYLCSVAGSDYGYTFGSGTRLTVV.

This clonotype appeared many times. The gene calls are TRBV15 and TRBJ1-2; D is unresolved. The V end was cut by 0 bases, the J end by 5 bases, with 10 bases between. Germline values: CDR1 LNHNV, CDR2 YYDKDF (reference sequence). This CDR3 is 14 amino acids long. The chain's CDR3 is CATSRDKQSYGYTF. Here the CDR3 DNA reads TGTGCCACCAGCAGAGATAAACAGTCTTATGGCTACACCTTC.

This clonotype was seen many times. This sequence joins TRBV6-1 and TRBJ1-3, with D unresolved. The ends were cut back, 9 bases at V and 0 bases at J, with 12 bases in the middle. The CDR3 runs to 14 residues. Germline V gives CDR1 MNHNS, CDR2 SASEGT. The CDR3 DNA sequence: TGTGCCAGTCTCATAAGGTCCTCTGGAAACACCATATATTTT. Protein sequence: CASLIRSSGNTIYF.

This clonotype came up many times. This sequence joins TRBV12-3 or TRBV12-4 and TRBJ2-2; D is perhaps TRBD2 (5 bases). The germline V and J ends were trimmed by 3 bases and 6 bases, with 14 bases remaining between them. The CDR3 consists of 15 residues. CDR3 coding DNA: TGTGCCAGCAGTTTGGGCGGGTTGGCATCCGGGGAGCTGTTTTTT. Residues: CASSLGGLASGELFF.

This clonotype was detected ten times or more. For the CDR3, the DNA is TGTGCCAGCAGCCTCGGGACAGCTAGCACAGATACGCAGTATTTT. Protein sequence: CASSLGTASTDTQYF. The rearrangement links TRBV6-1 to TRBJ2-3, with 7 bases that match TRBD1. V was pared by 6 bases and J by 0 bases, with 6 bases of the junction left unmatched. Per germline, CDR1 MNHNS and CDR2 SASEGT. This CDR3 has 15 residues.

Ten or more counts support this clonotype. CDR3 DNA: TGTGCCAGCAGCTTTGGACAGTCATTTAACACAGATACGCAGTATTTT. Translation gives CASSFGQSFNTDTQYF. The chain links TRBV11-1 to TRBJ2-3; D possibly corresponds to TRBD1 (6 bases). V lost 3 bases, J lost 2 bases, and 15 bases lay in between. The germline V gene encodes CDR1 SGHAT and CDR2 FQDESV (reference sequence). The CDR3 has 16 residues. Drawing the rest from reference TRBV11-1 and TRBJ2-3, the complete variable domain is EAEVAQSPRYKITEKSQAVAFWCDPISGHATLYWYRQILGQGPELLVQFQDESVVDDSQLPKDRFSAERLKGVDSTLKIQPAELGDSAMYLCASSFGQSFNTDTQYFGPGTRLTVL.

This clonotype was counted at least ten times. The chain is built from TRBV14 and TRBJ1-6; D is unclear. The V gene lost 1 base and the J gene lost 10 bases, with 8 bases spanning the gap. This CDR3 has 13 amino acids. The V gene's germline CDR1 is SGHDN and CDR2 FVKESK. Written as DNA, the CDR3 is TGTGCCAGCAGCCAAGTCCGGAACTCACCCCTCCACTTT. Its protein product is CASSQVRNSPLHF.

The rearrangement uses TRBV9 and TRBJ2-6; possible D gene TRBD2, 5 bases. The CDR3 totals 20 residues. The V gene lost 4 bases and the J gene lost 1 base, with 24 bases spanning the gap. Germline loops: CDR1 SGDLS, CDR2 YYNGEE. CDR3 protein: CASSREGNVYPRSGANVLTF. CDR3 DNA: TGTGCCAGCAGCCGTGAGGGTAATGTCTACCCTAGGTCTGGGGCCAACGTCCTGACTTTC. Using reference TRBV9 and TRBJ2-6 for the parts outside the CDR3, the full variable domain is DSGVTQTPKHLITATGQRVTLRCSPRSGDLSVYWYQQSLDQGLQFLIQYYNGEERAKGNILERFSAQQFPDLHSELNLSSLELGDSALYFCASSREGNVYPRSGANVLTFGAGSRLTVL.

Concerning this clonotype itself: It differs at one base from a far larger clone, so likely a read error. The rearrangement uses TRBV11-3 and TRBJ1-6, with D unresolved. Germline V gene lookup returns CDR1 SGHNT and CDR2 YENEEA. The CDR3 loop spans 13 amino acids. The V end was cut by 7 bases, the J end by 7 bases, with 11 bases between. The CDR3 region has the DNA TGTGCCAGCAATCGATCCTTGAATTCACCCCTCCACTTT. Protein product: CASNRSLNSPLHF.

This clonotype was seen at least ten times. This rearrangement joins TRBV5-6 to TRBJ2-7; D may match TRBD1 or TRBD2 (5 bases each). V lost 2 bases to trimming and J lost 0 bases, with 12 bases between them. CDR3 size: 15 residues. CDR1 is SGHDT and CDR2 is YYEEEE in the germline V gene. The CDR3 protein is CASSFGTVSSYEQYF. The CDR3 coding sequence is TGTGCCAGCAGCTTCGGGACGGTAAGCTCCTACGAGCAGTACTTC.

Many counts were recorded for this clonotype. The CDR3 coding sequence is TGCGCCAGCAGCCCCAGGAAGTCGGTATCTAATTCACCCCTCCACTTT. It yields the protein CASSPRKSVSNSPLHF. V and J are TRBV4-1 and TRBJ1-6; D not certain. The CDR3 has 16 amino acids. Germline V gene data show CDR1 as MGHRA and CDR2 as YSYEKL. The V and J ends lost 4 bases and 6 bases respectively, with 16 bases between them.

This chain uses TRBV2 with TRBJ1-6, with 8 positions matching TRBD1. The V gene end was trimmed by 6 bases and the J gene end by 10 bases; junction bases not matched to a gene: 14. The CDR3 runs to 16 residues. Germline V gene sequence: CDR1 SNHLY, CDR2 FYNNEI. CDR3 sequence (DNA): TGTGCCAGCAGAGGAGGGGCAGGGGGCGGCGAATCACCCCTCCACTTT. Protein product: CASRGGAGGGESPLHF.

In this sample, this clonotype turned up many times. The gene calls are TRBV10-3 and TRBJ1-2, with D possibly matching TRBD1 (6 bases). Germline-derived CDR1 and CDR2 are ENHRY and SYGVKD. V dropped 6 bases and J dropped 8 bases, with 16 bases sitting between them. The CDR3 totals 13 residues. CDR3 sequence reads: CAIRLQGGGGYTF. CDR3 nucleotide sequence: TGTGCCATCAGGTTACAGGGTGGAGGAGGCTACACCTTC.

This clonotype was observed at least ten times. V usage is TRBV28 and J usage is TRBJ2-7; D remains ambiguous. Trimming pared 9 bases from V and 3 bases from J, leaving 12 bases between. The CDR3 loop spans 12 amino acids. Germline lookup yields CDR1 MDHEN and CDR2 SYDVKM. In DNA, the CDR3 is TGTGCCAGTAGAAAGGGATACTACGAGCAGTACTTC. This gives the protein CASRKGYYEQYF. Drawing the rest from reference TRBV28 and TRBJ2-7, the complete variable domain is DVKVTQSSRYLVKRTGEKVFLECVQDMDHENMFWYRQDPGLGLRLIYFSYDVKMKEKGDIPEGYSVSREKKERFSLILESASTNQTSMYLCASRKGYYEQYFGPGTRLTVT.

This clonotype has a handful of counts. The chain recombines TRBV28 with TRBJ1-1; D is unclear. Trimming took off 4 bases at V and 8 bases at J, with 11 bases between the two ends. From germline, CDR1 is MDHEN and CDR2 SYDVKM. The CDR3 runs to 12 residues. The CDR3 loop is CASSSIRREAFF. In DNA, the CDR3 is TGTGCCAGCAGTTCGATCAGGAGAGAAGCTTTCTTT. Using reference TRBV28 and TRBJ1-1 for the parts outside the CDR3, the full variable domain is DVKVTQSSRYLVKRTGEKVFLECVQDMDHENMFWYRQDPGLGLRLIYFSYDVKMKEKGDIPEGYSVSREKKERFSLILESASTNQTSMYLCASSSIRREAFFGQGTRLTVV.

At least ten counts were recorded for this clonotype. This chain joins TRBV20-1 and TRBJ2-7; TRBD2 aligns across 8 bases. Germline CDR1 is DFQATT and CDR2 is SNEGSKA (reference sequence). With 5 bases clipped from V and 3 bases from J, the junction kept 12 bases outside the gene matches. The CDR3 covers 15 residues. The CDR3 loop reads CSAAGGGRQIYEQYF. The CDR3 nucleotides read TGCAGTGCTGCCGGGGGGGGACGCCAGATCTACGAGCAGTACTTC.

The chain is built from TRBV6-1 and TRBJ2-4, with TRBD1 identical over 11 bases. Germline loops: CDR1 MNHNS, CDR2 SASEGT. The CDR3 consists of 15 residues. V dropped 6 bases and J dropped 4; count of bases not matched to a gene: 5. For the CDR3, the DNA is TGTGCCAGCAGGCCGGGACAGGGGGGTAAAAACATTCAGTACTTC. Its protein is CASRPGQGGKNIQYF.